Described below is a single T cell receptor (beta chain) sequence and its context. This sample was included in a study of blood T cell repertoires in COVID-19. Study details: Samples came from the United States, Italy and Spain, spanning acute and convalescent COVID-19.

The data were produced by immunoSEQ multiplex PCR, yet TCRdb's version contains in-frame clones alone and is incomplete. Of approximately 54,000 clones in the sample, 86% were seen once. This clonotype was obtained from a human donor in a cohort sampled during active COVID-19. Sequenced material: peripheral blood.

CDR3 protein: CASSLEGLAGGKTSTDTQYF. The CDR3 DNA reads TGTGCCAGCAGCTTGGAAGGTCTAGCGGGAGGCAAGACTAGCACAGATACGCAGTATTTT. V usage is TRBV5-4 and J usage is TRBJ2-3; 11 nucleotides agree with TRBD2. V dropped 0 bases and J dropped 0; count of bases not matched to a gene: 12. Germline V gene sequence: CDR1 SGHNT, CDR2 YYREEE (reference sequence). The CDR3 is made up of 20 amino acids.